Listed here is a single T cell receptor (beta chain). Each CDR3 protein is one row after TCRdb ran MiXCR on the PCR reads. This table holds 90,000 to 120,000 distinct CDR3 sequences, around a third found once. The sample belongs to a study of molecular identifiers for immune sequencing clone quantification. Study-level information: In the replicates, RNA derived from roughly 20,000 or 100,000 naive CD8 cells was divided into five parts, and four were sequenced.

Sorting defined naive CD8 T cells as CD8+CD4-CCR7+CD45RA+. The receptor comes from a human donor in good health. Some libraries in this study had Jurkat cell RNA spiked in. Source material: naive CD8+ T cells from blood, with Jurkat cell RNA spiked in. The sample's subset: FACS-sorted CD8+CD4-CCR7+CD45RA+ naive T cells.

CDR3: CASSFINQPQHF. DNA of the CDR3: TGTGCCAGCAGTTTTATCAATCAGCCCCAGCATTTT. The chain joins TRBV28 to TRBJ1-5; no definite D call. This CDR3 has 12 amino acids. Deletions cut 3 bases from V and 3 bases from J, with 3 bases between. The V gene's germline CDR1 is MDHEN and CDR2 SYDVKM.